This T cell receptor beta chain was retrieved from a study of graft-versus-host responses after intestinal transplantation. For the study at large: Induction using anti-thymocyte globulin, followed by tacrolimus and steroids for two to four years, was given to all recipients. Study-wide findings and caveats: Among circulating GvH clones, peak levels were associated with early post-transplant declines in HvG clones. Analysis identified GvH clones in recipient marrow, with some appearing first in ileum or blood. Allografts of one patient group, those with graft-donor T cell macrochimerism, had high graft-versus-host to host-versus-graft clonal ratios.

Concerning this clone itself: What it recognizes is unknown.

The CDR3 is 16 residues long. V shed 7 bases and J shed 1 base, with 18 bases lying between them. Germline V lookup: CDR1 SNHLY, CDR2 FYNNEI. Measured with immunoSEQ multiplex PCR; TCRdb has only the in-frame clones, and not every one. The sample gives almost 85,000 clones, 90% to 95% of which show up once; 0.1% is in the top ten. This sequence originates from a human donor who received an intestinal transplant. The sequencing used unstimulated CD4+ T cells sorted from spleen or lymph node cells, collected before intestinal transplant. The V gene is TRBV2, the J gene TRBJ2-3, with D uncertain. CDR3 sequence: CASTRRLREGTDTQYF. CDR3 coding DNA: TGTGCCAGCACCCGTCGCTTGAGAGAGGGCACAGATACGCAGTATTTT.